The 2 T cell receptor beta chains below were found in one sample sequenced in a study of cytomegalovirus exposure and HLA in healthy donors (TCRdb year 2017). The library relied on the immunoSEQ multiplex PCR assay. For the multiplex PCR, a mixture combining 60 forward primers for TCR Vbeta segments and 13 reverse primers for TCR Jbeta segments was used. TCRdb's version of the immuneACCESS table is confined to in-frame rearrangements and falls short of the full clone set. An unresolved V gene accounts for under half of the shortfall where checked; the remainder is of unknown origin. The sample table contains about 200,000 clones; only one count was recorded for approximately 79% of them. Clones ranked in the top ten supply about 1.5% of the sample. Sequences were obtained from PBMCs. All receptors derive from a man aged 45-60 years in good health and CMV-seronegative.

This CDR3 is CASSFDNTDTQYF. The CDR3 coding sequence is TGTGCCAGCAGCTTCGACAACACAGATACGCAGTATTTT. The V call is TRBV7-9, the J call TRBJ2-3, with D hard to call. With 3 bases removed from V and 2 bases from J, the gap between germline ends came to 6 bases. Germline CDR1 is SEHNR and CDR2 is FQNEAQ (reference sequence). The CDR3 covers 13 residues.

The chain recombines TRBV10-3 with TRBJ2-1; 14 bases map to TRBD2. This CDR3 region has 13 residues. The germline V gene has CDR1 ENHRY and CDR2 SYGVKD. Trimming took 7 bases from V and 12 from J; bases not matched to a gene: 5. Here the CDR3 DNA reads TGTGCCATCATGGAGACTAGCGGGAGGGTGCAGTTCTTC. Translated: CAIMETSGRVQFF.